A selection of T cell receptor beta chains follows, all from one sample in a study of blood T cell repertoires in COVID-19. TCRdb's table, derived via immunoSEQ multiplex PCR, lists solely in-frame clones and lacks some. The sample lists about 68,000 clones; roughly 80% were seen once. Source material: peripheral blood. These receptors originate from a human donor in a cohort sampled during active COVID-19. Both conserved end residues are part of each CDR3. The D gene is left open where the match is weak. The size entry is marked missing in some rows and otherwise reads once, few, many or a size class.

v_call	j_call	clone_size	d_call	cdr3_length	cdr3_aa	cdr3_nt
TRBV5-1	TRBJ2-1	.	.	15	CASSLDSDRGNEQFF	TGCGCCAGCAGCTTGGATTCAGATCGCGGAAATGAGCAGTTCTTC
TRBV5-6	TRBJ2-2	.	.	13	CASSYPGTGELFF	TGTGCCAGCAGCTACCCAGGGACCGGGGAGCTGTTTTTT
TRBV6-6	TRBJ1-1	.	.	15	CASSYPGSLNTEAFF	TGTGCCAGCAGTTACCCCGGGTCCCTCAACACTGAAGCTTTCTTT
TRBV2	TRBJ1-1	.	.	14	CASLLRVPNTEAFF	TGTGCCAGCCTACTCAGGGTCCCGAACACTGAAGCTTTCTTT
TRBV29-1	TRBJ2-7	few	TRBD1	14	CSVAGDRGIYEQYF	TGCAGCGTAGCCGGGGACAGGGGGATCTACGAGCAGTACTTC
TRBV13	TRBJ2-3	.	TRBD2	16	CASSSTGTSSTDTQYF	TGTGCCAGCAGCTCCACCGGGACTAGCTCCACAGATACGCAGTATTTT
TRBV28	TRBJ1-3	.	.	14	CASIAGFSGNTIYF	TGTGCCAGCATTGCAGGGTTTTCCGGAAACACCATATATTTT
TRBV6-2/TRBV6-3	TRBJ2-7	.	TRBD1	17	CASSQPGQGARTGEQYF	TGTGCCAGCAGTCAACCGGGACAGGGGGCAAGGACAGGAGAGCAGTACTTC
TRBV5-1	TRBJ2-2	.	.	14	CASSLEGGTGELFF	TGCGCCAGCAGCTTAGAGGGCGGCACCGGGGAGCTGTTTTTT
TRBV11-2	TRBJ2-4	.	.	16	CASSLSSGVMGNIQYF	TGTGCCAGCAGCTTAAGCTCAGGGGTGATGGGAAACATTCAGTACTTC
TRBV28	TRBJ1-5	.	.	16	CASSLGRGPFGKPQHF	TGTGCCAGCAGTTTGGGAAGGGGCCCGTTTGGAAAGCCCCAGCATTTT
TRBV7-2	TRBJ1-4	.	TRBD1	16	CASKSPPGQGNEKLFF	TGTGCCAGCAAAAGCCCCCCCGGACAGGGGAATGAAAAACTGTTTTTT
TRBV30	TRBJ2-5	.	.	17	CAWTGLRSTEGQETQYF	TGTGCCTGGACGGGGTTGCGGAGCACGGAGGGGCAAGAGACCCAGTACTTC
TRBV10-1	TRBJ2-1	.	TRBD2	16	CASSESLGQGGNEQFF	TGCGCCAGCAGTGAGTCGCTGGGGCAGGGAGGGAATGAGCAGTTCTTC
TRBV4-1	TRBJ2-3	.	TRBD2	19	CASSPSISGRAASTDTQYF	TGCGCCAGCAGCCCAAGTATTAGCGGGAGGGCAGCTAGTACAGATACGCAGTATTTT
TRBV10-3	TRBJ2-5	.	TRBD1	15	CAISGQGDNQETQYF	TGTGCCATCAGTGGACAGGGCGATAACCAAGAGACCCAGTACTTC
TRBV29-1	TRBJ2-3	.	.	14	CSVEVGAGTDTQYF	TGCAGCGTTGAAGTAGGGGCAGGCACAGATACGCAGTATTTT
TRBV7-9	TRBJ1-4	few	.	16	CASSLVLPHVGEKLFF	TGTGCCAGCAGCTTAGTACTCCCCCACGTTGGTGAAAAACTGTTTTTT
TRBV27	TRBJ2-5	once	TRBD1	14	CASSHNRGGETQYF	TGTGCCAGCAGCCATAACAGGGGTGGGGAGACCCAGTACTTC
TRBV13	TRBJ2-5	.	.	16	CASSSSGGGTQETQYF	TGTGCCAGCAGCTCCTCGGGGGGCGGCACACAAGAGACCCAGTACTTC
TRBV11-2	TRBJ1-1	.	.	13	CASSLGGATEAFF	TGTGCCAGCAGCTTAGGGGGAGCGACTGAAGCTTTCTTT
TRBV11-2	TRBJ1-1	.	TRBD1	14	CASSYNRGGTEAFF	TGTGCCAGCAGTTATAACAGGGGCGGTACTGAAGCTTTCTTT
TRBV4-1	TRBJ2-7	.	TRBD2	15	CASSLGLAGLYEQYF	TGCGCCAGCAGCCTGGGACTAGCGGGACTCTACGAGCAGTACTTC
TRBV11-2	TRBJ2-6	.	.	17	CASSSNLRTSGANVLTF	TGTGCCAGCAGTTCCAATCTACGCACCTCTGGGGCCAACGTCCTGACTTTC
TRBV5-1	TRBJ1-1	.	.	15	CASSLGQISNTEAFF	TGCGCCAGCAGCTTGGGACAGATCTCGAACACTGAAGCTTTCTTT
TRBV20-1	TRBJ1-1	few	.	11	CSAAVNTEAFF	TGCAGTGCTGCGGTTAACACTGAAGCTTTCTTT
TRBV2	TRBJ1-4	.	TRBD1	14	CASRLDRGDEKLFF	TGTGCCAGCAGGTTAGACAGGGGAGACGAAAAACTGTTTTTT
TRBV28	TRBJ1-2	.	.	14	CASSEGADYYGYTF	TGTGCCAGCAGTGAGGGAGCGGACTACTATGGCTACACCTTC
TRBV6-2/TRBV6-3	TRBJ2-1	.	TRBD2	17	CASSPGLAGGPFDEQFF	TGTGCCAGCAGTCCCGGACTAGCGGGAGGGCCGTTTGATGAGCAGTTCTTC
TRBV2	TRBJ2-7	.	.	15	CASSQETITTYEQYF	TGTGCCAGCAGCCAAGAAACTATAACTACCTACGAGCAGTACTTC
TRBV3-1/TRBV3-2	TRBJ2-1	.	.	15	CASSQETNSYNEQFF	TGTGCCAGCAGCCAAGAAACTAACTCCTACAATGAGCAGTTCTTC
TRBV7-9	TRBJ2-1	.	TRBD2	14	CASSLASGGNEQFF	TGTGCCAGCAGCTTAGCTAGCGGGGGGAATGAGCAGTTCTTC
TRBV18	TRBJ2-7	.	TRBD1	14	CASSATTGGGEQYF	TGTGCCAGCTCGGCGACGACAGGGGGCGGCGAGCAGTACTTC
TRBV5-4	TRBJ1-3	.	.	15	CASSLTGGAGNTIYF	TGTGCCAGCAGCTTGACGGGGGGGGCTGGAAACACCATATATTTT
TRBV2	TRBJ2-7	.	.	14	CASSDGQGPYEQYF	TGTGCCAGCAGTGACGGGCAGGGCCCCTACGAGCAGTACTTC
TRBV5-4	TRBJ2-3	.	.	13	CASSYTGTDTQYF	TGTGCCAGCAGCTACACAGGGACAGATACGCAGTATTTT
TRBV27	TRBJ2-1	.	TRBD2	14	CASSVGTSGGEQFF	TGTGCCAGCAGTGTCGGGACTAGCGGTGGTGAGCAGTTCTTC
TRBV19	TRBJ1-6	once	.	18	CASSDGKWGSSYNSPLHF	TGTGCCAGTTCCGACGGGAAATGGGGAAGCTCCTATAATTCACCCCTCCACTTT
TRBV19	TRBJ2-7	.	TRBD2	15	CASSGPGLSPDEQYF	TGTGCCAGTAGCGGCCCGGGACTATCACCCGACGAGCAGTACTTC
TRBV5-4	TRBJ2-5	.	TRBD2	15	CASSLAAGGWETQYF	TGTGCCAGCAGCTTAGCAGCGGGGGGGTGGGAGACCCAGTACTTC
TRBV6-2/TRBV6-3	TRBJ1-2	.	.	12	CASSYTRVGYTF	TGTGCCAGCAGTTATACCAGGGTTGGCTACACCTTC
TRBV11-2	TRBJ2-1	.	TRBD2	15	CASSLEASGYNEQFF	TGTGCCAGCAGCTTAGAGGCTAGCGGCTACAATGAGCAGTTCTTC
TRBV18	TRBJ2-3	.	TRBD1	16	CASSPPGTGGRDTQYF	TGTGCCAGCTCACCACCCGGGACAGGGGGCCGGGATACGCAGTATTTT
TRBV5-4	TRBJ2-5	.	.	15	CASSHTGGGVETQYF	TGTGCCAGCAGCCATACGGGCGGGGGCGTAGAGACCCAGTACTTC
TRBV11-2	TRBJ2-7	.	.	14	CASSSQTSSYEQYF	TGTGCCAGCAGCTCCCAGACTAGCTCCTACGAGCAGTACTTC
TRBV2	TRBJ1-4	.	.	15	CASSGRQALNSKLFF	TGTGCCAGCAGTGGGAGACAGGCTCTTAATTCTAAACTGTTTTTT
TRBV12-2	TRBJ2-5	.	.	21	CTSRLGVAPWCGMMGQETQYF	TGTACAAGTCGCTTAGGAGTGGCTCCCTGGTGCGGGATGATGGGGCAAGAGACCCAGTACTTC
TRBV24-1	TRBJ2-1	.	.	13	CATSDPGIPGQFF	TGTGCCACCAGTGACCCAGGGATCCCTGGGCAGTTCTTC
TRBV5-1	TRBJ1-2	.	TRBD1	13	CASSLGQGPGYTF	TGCGCCAGCAGCTTGGGACAGGGACCTGGCTACACCTTC
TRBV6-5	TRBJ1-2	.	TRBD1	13	CAILPTGGYGYTF	TGTGCCATTCTACCGACAGGGGGGTATGGCTACACCTTC
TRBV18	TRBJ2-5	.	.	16	CASSTRLTDLRETQYF	TGTGCCAGCTCAACCCGTTTGACAGACCTCCGAGAGACCCAGTACTTC
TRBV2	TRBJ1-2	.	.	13	CASRLTLNYGYTF	TGTGCCAGCAGATTGACACTTAACTATGGCTACACCTTC
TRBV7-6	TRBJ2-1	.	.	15	CASSLGQGGYHEQFF	TGTGCCAGCAGCTTAGGGCAGGGTGGTTACCATGAGCAGTTCTTC